This T cell receptor beta chain was documented in a study of shared clonotypes between healthy human individuals. Here immunoSEQ multiplex PCR was the method, and the copy in TCRdb shows in-frame clones only, minus some. The table includes 2 million to 2.5 million clones, approximately 96% detected once. V gave up 4 bases and J gave up 5 bases, with 10 bases separating them. The CDR3 totals 13 residues. The V gene's germline CDR1 is SGHRS and CDR2 YFSETQ. Sequencing was performed on naive CD4+ T cells sorted from blood. Subset here: CD45RA+ positively selected. The V and J genes are TRBV5-1 and TRBJ2-1; D remains unclear. The sequence came from a man between 18 and 29 years old in good health. Written as DNA, the CDR3 is TGCGCCAGCAGCGGTGACAATCACAATGAGCAGTTCTTC. Translation: CASSGDNHNEQFF.